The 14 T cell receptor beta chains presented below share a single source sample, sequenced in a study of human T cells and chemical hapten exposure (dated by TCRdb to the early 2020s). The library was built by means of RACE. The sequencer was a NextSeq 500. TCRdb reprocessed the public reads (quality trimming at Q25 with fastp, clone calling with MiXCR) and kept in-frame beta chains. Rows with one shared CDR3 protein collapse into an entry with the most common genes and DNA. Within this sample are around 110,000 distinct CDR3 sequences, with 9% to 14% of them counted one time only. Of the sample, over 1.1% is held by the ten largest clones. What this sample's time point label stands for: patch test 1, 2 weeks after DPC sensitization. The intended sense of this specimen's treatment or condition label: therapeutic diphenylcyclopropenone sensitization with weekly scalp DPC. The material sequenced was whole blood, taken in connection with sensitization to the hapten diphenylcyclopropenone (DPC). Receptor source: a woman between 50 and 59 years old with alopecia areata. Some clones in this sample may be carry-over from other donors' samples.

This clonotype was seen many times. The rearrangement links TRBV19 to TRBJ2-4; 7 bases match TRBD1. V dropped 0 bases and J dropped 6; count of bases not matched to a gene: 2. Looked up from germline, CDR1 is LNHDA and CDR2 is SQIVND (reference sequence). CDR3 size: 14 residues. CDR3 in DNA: TGTGCCAGTAGTATAGAAGGGGGCGCAAACATTCAGTACTTC. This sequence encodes CASSIEGGANIQYF.

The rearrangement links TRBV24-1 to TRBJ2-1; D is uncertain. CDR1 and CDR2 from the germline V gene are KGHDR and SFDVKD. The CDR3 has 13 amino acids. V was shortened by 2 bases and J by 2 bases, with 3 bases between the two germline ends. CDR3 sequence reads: CATSDWAYNEQFF. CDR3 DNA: TGTGCCACCAGTGATTGGGCCTACAATGAGCAGTTCTTC.

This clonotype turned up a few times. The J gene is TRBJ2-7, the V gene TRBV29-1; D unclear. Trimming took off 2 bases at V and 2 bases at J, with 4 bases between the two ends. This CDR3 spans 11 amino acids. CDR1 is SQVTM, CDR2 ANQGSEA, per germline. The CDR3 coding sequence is TGCAGCGTTGAACTCGCCTACGAGCAGTACTTC. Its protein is CSVELAYEQYF.

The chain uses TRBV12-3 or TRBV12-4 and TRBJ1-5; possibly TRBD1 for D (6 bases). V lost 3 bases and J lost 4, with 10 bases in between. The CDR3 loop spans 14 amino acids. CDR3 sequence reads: CASSFWGPNQPQHF. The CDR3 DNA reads TGTGCCAGCAGTTTTTGGGGGCCGAATCAGCCCCAGCATTTT.

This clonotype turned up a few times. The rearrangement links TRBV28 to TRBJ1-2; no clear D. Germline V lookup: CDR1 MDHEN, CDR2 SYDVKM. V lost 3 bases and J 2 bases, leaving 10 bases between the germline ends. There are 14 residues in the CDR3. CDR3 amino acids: CASSLPGLNYGYTF. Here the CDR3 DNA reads TGTGCCAGCAGTTTGCCAGGCCTGAACTATGGCTACACCTTC.

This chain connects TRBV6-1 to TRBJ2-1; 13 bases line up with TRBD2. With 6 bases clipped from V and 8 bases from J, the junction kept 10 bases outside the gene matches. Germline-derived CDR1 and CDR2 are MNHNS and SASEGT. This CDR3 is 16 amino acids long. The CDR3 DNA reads TGTGCCAGCAGAGCTCAAAGGACTAGCGGGAGTCATGAGCAGTTCTTC. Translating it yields CASRAQRTSGSHEQFF.

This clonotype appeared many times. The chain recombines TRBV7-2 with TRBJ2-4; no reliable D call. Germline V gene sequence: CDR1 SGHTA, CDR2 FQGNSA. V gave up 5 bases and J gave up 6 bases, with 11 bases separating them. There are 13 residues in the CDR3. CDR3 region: CASSLGNANIQYF. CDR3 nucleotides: TGTGCCAGCAGCCTGGGGAATGCAAACATTCAGTACTTC.

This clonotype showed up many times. The CDR3 loop is CAIRGTDQETQYF. The CDR3 nucleotides read TGTGCCATCAGGGGGACAGACCAAGAGACCCAGTACTTC. This rearrangement joins TRBV10-3 to TRBJ2-5; 7 bases agree with TRBD1. V shed 6 bases and J 0 bases; nucleotides not matched to a gene: 1. Germline V gene lookup returns CDR1 ENHRY and CDR2 SYGVKD. There are 13 residues in the CDR3.

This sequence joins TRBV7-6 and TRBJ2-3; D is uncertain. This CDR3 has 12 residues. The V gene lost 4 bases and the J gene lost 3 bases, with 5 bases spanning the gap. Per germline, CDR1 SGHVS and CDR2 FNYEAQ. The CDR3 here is CASSSETDTQYF. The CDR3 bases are TGTGCCAGCAGCTCCGAGACAGATACGCAGTATTTT.

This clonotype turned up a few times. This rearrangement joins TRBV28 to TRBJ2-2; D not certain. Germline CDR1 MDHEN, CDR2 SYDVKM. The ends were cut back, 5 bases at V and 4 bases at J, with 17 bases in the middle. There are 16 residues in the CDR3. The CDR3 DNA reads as TGTGCCAGCAGTCTACGCCCGGAAAGGAGCACCGGGGAGCTGTTTTTT. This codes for CASSLRPERSTGELFF. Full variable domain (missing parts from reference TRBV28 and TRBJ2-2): DVKVTQSSRYLVKRTGEKVFLECVQDMDHENMFWYRQDPGLGLRLIYFSYDVKMKEKGDIPEGYSVSREKKERFSLILESASTNQTSMYLCASSLRPERSTGELFFGEGSRLTVL.

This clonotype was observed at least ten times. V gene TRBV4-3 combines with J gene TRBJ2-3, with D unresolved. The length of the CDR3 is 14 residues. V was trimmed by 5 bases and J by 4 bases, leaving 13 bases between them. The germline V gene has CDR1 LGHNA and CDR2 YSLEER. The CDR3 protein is CASSFRRAADTQYF. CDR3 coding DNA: TGCGCCAGCAGCTTCCGCCGGGCCGCAGATACGCAGTATTTT.

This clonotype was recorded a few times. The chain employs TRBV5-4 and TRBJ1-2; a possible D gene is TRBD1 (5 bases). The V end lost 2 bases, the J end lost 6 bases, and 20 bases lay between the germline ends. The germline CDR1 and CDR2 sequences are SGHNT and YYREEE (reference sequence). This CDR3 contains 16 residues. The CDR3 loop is CASSFNRGKYEDGYTF. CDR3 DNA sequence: TGTGCCAGCAGCTTTAATCGGGGGAAGTATGAAGATGGCTACACCTTC.

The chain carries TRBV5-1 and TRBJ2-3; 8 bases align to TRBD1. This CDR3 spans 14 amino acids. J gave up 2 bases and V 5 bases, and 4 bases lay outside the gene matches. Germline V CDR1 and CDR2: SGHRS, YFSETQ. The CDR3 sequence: CASSPGQDTDTQYF. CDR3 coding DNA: TGCGCCAGCAGTCCGGGACAGGACACAGATACGCAGTATTTT.

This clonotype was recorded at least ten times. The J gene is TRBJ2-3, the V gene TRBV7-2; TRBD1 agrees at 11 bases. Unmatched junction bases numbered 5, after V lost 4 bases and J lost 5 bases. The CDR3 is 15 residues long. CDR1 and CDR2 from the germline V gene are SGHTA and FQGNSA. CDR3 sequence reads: CASSSGGQGGDTQYF. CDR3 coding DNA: TGTGCCAGCAGCTCCGGGGGACAGGGGGGAGATACGCAGTATTTT.